This entry lists 10 T cell receptor beta chains sequenced from one sample in a study of blood T cell repertoires in COVID-19 (dated by TCRdb to 2020 to 2022). The method behind the library was the immunoSEQ multiplex PCR assay. TCRdb stores this immuneACCESS table with in-frame sequences only. Part of the clones is absent; in the studies checked, under half of the shortfall reflects unresolved V genes, and no reason is known for the rest. For this sample the table gives around 450,000 clones, of which less than 95% were detected only once. 0.6% to 0.7% of the sample lies in the top ten. Sequences were obtained from PBMCs or T cells enriched from blood (not recorded which). These receptor sequences come from a man between 18 and 29 years old who had recovered from COVID-19.

The chain has TRBV5-1 and TRBJ2-7; 7 bases fit TRBD1. V lost 0 bases to trimming and J lost 4 bases; unmatched junction nucleotides: 7. Germline V gene lookup returns CDR1 SGHRS and CDR2 YFSETQ. This CDR3 region has 15 residues. In DNA, the CDR3 is TGCGCCAGCAGCTTGGACATCGGGACAGCTTACGAGCAGTACTTC. It translates to CASSLDIGTAYEQYF.

The sample holds a few counts of this clone. The V gene is TRBV27, the J gene TRBJ1-6, with D hard to call. Looked up from germline, CDR1 is MNHEY and CDR2 is SMNVEV (reference sequence). The CDR3 contains 13 residues. V lost 7 bases to trimming and J lost 7 bases, with 11 bases between them. In nucleotides, the CDR3 is TGTGCCAGCACTTCAGGAGGCAATTCACCCCTCCACTTT. Translating it yields CASTSGGNSPLHF.

The chain joins TRBV7-9 to TRBJ1-1; no clear D. V was trimmed by 3 bases and J by 5 bases, leaving 7 bases between them. Germline V gene lookup returns CDR1 SEHNR and CDR2 FQNEAQ (reference sequence). The CDR3 contains 12 residues. The CDR3 DNA reads TGTGCCAGCAGCTTTCCCGGGACTGAAGCTTTCTTT. Its translation: CASSFPGTEAFF.

The chain is built from TRBV6-5 and TRBJ1-1, with 11 bases fitting TRBD1. This CDR3 contains 15 residues. The germline CDR1 and CDR2 sequences are MNHEY and SVGAGI. Losses at the gene ends were 6 bases for V and 1 base for J; bases not matched to a gene: 4. CDR3 sequence reads: CASSNGQGANTEAFF. The DNA for the CDR3 is TGTGCCAGCAGCAATGGACAGGGGGCGAACACTGAAGCTTTCTTT.

This clone has a single count. V and J are TRBV3-1 (or the pseudogene TRBV3-2) and TRBJ2-5; TRBD2 aligns across 8 bases. The CDR3 is 15 amino acids. Germline values: CDR1 LGHDT, CDR2 YNNKEL (reference sequence). After removal of 3 bases from V and 1 base from J, the junction contained 4 bases not matched to a gene. DNA for the CDR3: TGTGCCAGCAGCCAGTCAGCGGGGGTCCAAGAGACCCAGTACTTC. Protein sequence: CASSQSAGVQETQYF.

This rearrangement joins TRBV3-1 (or the pseudogene TRBV3-2) to TRBJ2-3; tentatively, D is TRBD2 (5 bases). Trimming removed 2 bases from V and 5 bases from J, with 14 bases in between. The CDR3 runs to 15 residues. Germline CDR1 and CDR2: LGHDT and YNNKEL (reference sequence). The CDR3 sequence: CASSQSAVAGDTQYF. The CDR3 region has the DNA TGTGCCAGCAGCCAATCAGCGGTGGCGGGAGATACGCAGTATTTT.

V is TRBV29-1 and J is TRBJ2-2; tentative D call: TRBD2 (7 bases). CDR1 and CDR2 (germline): SQVTM, ANQGSEA. CDR3 length: 14 residues. Trimming removed 4 bases at V and 0 bases at J, with 9 bases between. CDR3 DNA: TGCAGCGTTGCGGGGGGCCCGAACACCGGGGAGCTGTTTTTT. Translation: CSVAGGPNTGELFF.

Of note for this clone: Other DNA sequences in the sample encode the same CDR3. The chain joins TRBV28 to TRBJ2-7; TRBD2 matches at 11 bases. CDR3 size: 15 residues. Germline CDR1 reads MDHEN; CDR2 reads SYDVKM. J was trimmed by 2 bases and V by 5 bases; bases with no gene match: 5. This chain's CDR3 is CASSPGTSGTYEQYF. The CDR3 DNA reads as TGTGCCAGCAGTCCCGGGACTAGCGGAACCTACGAGCAGTACTTC.

The rearrangement uses TRBV5-3 and TRBJ1-1; 8 bases match TRBD1. TRBV5-3 is filed as an ORF, its function uncertain. J gave up 7 bases and V 0 bases, and 5 bases lay outside the gene matches. This CDR3 is built from 14 residues. In nucleotides, the CDR3 is TGTGCCAGAAGCTTGGGGACAGGGATGGGTGAAGCTTTCTTT. Its translation: CARSLGTGMGEAFF.

This clone appeared a single time. V usage is TRBV2 and J usage is TRBJ2-5, with D tentatively TRBD1 (6 bases). The CDR3 runs to 15 residues. V lost 6 bases, J lost 2 bases, and 16 bases lay in between. Germline CDR1 SNHLY, CDR2 FYNNEI. In DNA, the CDR3 is TGTGCCAGCAGGAGACAGGCGGCCACTCAAGAGACCCAGTACTTC. Its translation: CASRRQAATQETQYF.